A few counts support the clone carrying this T cell receptor beta chain. What it recognizes is unknown. TCRdb itself ran the RT-PCR reads through MiXCR, one entry per CDR3 protein. The sample contains 170,000 or so distinct CDR3 sequences, 9.5% to 12% of which appear only once. The source of the sample is a study of response to subunit inactivated influenza vaccine. Broader study findings: Authors proposed each seasonal influenza vaccination draws in few new T cells.

Germline-derived CDR1 and CDR2 are SGHAT and FQNNGV. The CDR3 loop spans 11 amino acids. With 8 bases removed from V and 6 bases from J, the gap between germline ends came to 11 bases. This TCR derives from a man aged 50 to 69 who received an inactivated influenza vaccine. The chain couples TRBV11-2 to TRBJ2-7; D not certain. This sample comprised CD8+ T cells sorted from PBMCs, obtained 23 months after vaccination. In DNA form, the CDR3 reads TGTGCCAGCCACTCTTTGGCCGAGCAGTACTTC. Amino acids: CASHSLAEQYF.